The source of this T cell receptor (beta chain) is a study of molecular identifiers for immune sequencing clone quantification. Study as a whole: In replicates, RNA from roughly 20,000 or 100,000 naive CD8 cells was split five ways, four sequenced. Whole-study results and caveats: The study found clones above 20 RNA copies held over 97% of effector molecules and under 1% in naive cells. Highly expanded clone sizes could be underestimated by identical TCR molecules that share a barcode.

TCRdb recomputed calls from the PCR reads with MiXCR, one row per CDR3 protein. The repertoire consists of about half a million distinct CDR3 sequences, with about a quarter occurring once and the leading ten covering around 0.8%. This clonotype was counted many times. Its antigen is currently unknown. The sequence derives from a human donor in good health. Some libraries in this study had Jurkat cell RNA spiked in. Sequenced sample: naive CD8+ T cells from blood, with Jurkat cell RNA spiked in. Subset given: FACS-sorted CD8+CD4-CCR7+CD45RA+ naive T cells.

The CDR3 reads CASSLSQGFQPQHF. In nucleotides, the CDR3 is TGTGCCAGCAGTTTGAGCCAGGGTTTTCAGCCCCAGCATTTT. The J gene is TRBJ1-5, the V gene TRBV27, with a possible D match to TRBD1 (5 bases). Trimming cost V 3 bases and J 6 bases, with 12 bases left between them. This CDR3 has 14 amino acids. The germline gives CDR1 MNHEY, CDR2 SMNVEV (reference sequence).